Below, 21 T cell receptor beta chains from the same sample are listed, as sequenced in a study of blood T cell repertoires in COVID-19. The method was immunoSEQ multiplex PCR; TCRdb's version includes in-frame clones alone and lacks a portion of them. The sample records more than 95,000 clones, about 81% being singletons. Sequencing was done on a sample of peripheral blood. These receptors all stem from a man older than 75 with acute or convalescent COVID-19.

V usage is TRBV13 and J usage is TRBJ2-1; 12 bases line up with TRBD2. With V trimmed by 4 bases and J by 2 bases, 15 bases remained unmatched. The CDR3 covers 20 residues. Germline V gene sequence: CDR1 PRHDT, CDR2 FYEKMQ (reference sequence). The CDR3, as DNA: TGTGCCAGCAGCTCCTACTCTCGGACTAGCGGGAAGTCAGCCTACAATGAGCAGTTCTTC. It yields the protein CASSSYSRTSGKSAYNEQFF.

This chain connects TRBV6-5 to TRBJ1-5; no definite D call. CDR1 MNHEY and CDR2 SVGAGI come from the germline V gene. The CDR3 covers 13 residues. Trimming removed 4 bases from V and 0 bases from J, with 4 bases in between. In nucleotides, the CDR3 is TGTGCCAGCAGTTCTAATAGCAATCAGCCCCAGCATTTT. It yields the protein CASSSNSNQPQHF.

The chain has TRBV7-9 and TRBJ1-2; 7 nucleotides line up with TRBD1. The CDR3 loop spans 15 amino acids. Germline V gene data show CDR1 as SEHNR and CDR2 as FQNEAQ (reference sequence). V shed 6 bases, J shed 1 base, and the junction held 8 bases outside the gene matches. The CDR3 here is CASSSGQTLNYGYTF. CDR3 bases: TGTGCCAGCAGTTCGGGACAGACTCTTAACTATGGCTACACCTTC.

The chain recombines TRBV18 with TRBJ1-5; TRBD1 matches 9 bases. V trimming: 4 bases; J trimming: 4 bases; junction bases outside the gene matches: 5. This CDR3 comprises 15 residues. Germline lookup yields CDR1 KGHSH and CDR2 LQKENI. The CDR3: CASSLGTGINQPQHF. CDR3 in DNA: TGTGCCAGCTCACTAGGGACAGGGATAAATCAGCCCCAGCATTTT.

This sequence joins TRBV7-9 and TRBJ2-7, with a weak D call TRBD1 (6 bases). V was clipped by 5 bases and J by 3 bases, with 14 bases between them. Germline values: CDR1 SEHNR, CDR2 FQNEAQ (reference sequence). The CDR3 runs to 14 residues. CDR3 loop: CASSLSGTSYEQYF. In nucleotides, the CDR3 is TGTGCCAGCAGCCTATCCGGGACAAGCTACGAGCAGTACTTC. Full variable domain (remainder filled in from reference TRBV7-9 and TRBJ2-7): DTGVSQNPRHKITKRGQNVTFRCDPISEHNRLYWYRQTLGQGPEFLTYFQNEAQLEKSRLLSDRFSAERPKGSFSTLEIQRTEQGDSAMYLCASSLSGTSYEQYFGPGTRLTVT.

Written as DNA, the CDR3 is TGTGCCAGCACGGCAGGGGGTAATTCACCCCTCCACTTT. This encodes CASTAGGNSPLHF. The chain carries TRBV12-3 or TRBV12-4 and TRBJ1-6; 7 nucleotides line up with TRBD1. The CDR3 has 13 amino acids. V was clipped by 7 bases and J by 6 bases; unmatched bases: 3.

The V call is TRBV11-3, the J call TRBJ2-2; unclear D gene. This CDR3 is 16 amino acids long. The V end was cut by 4 bases, the J end by 1 base, with 13 bases between. Germline lookup yields CDR1 SGHNT and CDR2 YENEEA. CDR3 coding DNA: TGTGCCAGCAGCTCCCTGGGTGGGCTGAACACCGGGGAGCTGTTTTTT. Its translation: CASSSLGGLNTGELFF.

Written as DNA, the CDR3 is TGTGCCAGCCGGACTAGCGGGGGTAGTCGTACGCAGTATTTT. Its translation: CASRTSGGSRTQYF. V gene TRBV28 combines with J gene TRBJ2-3, with 13 bases matching TRBD2. CDR1 MDHEN and CDR2 SYDVKM come from the germline V gene. The junction had 7 bases not matched to a gene; V was cut back by 8 bases and J by 8 bases. CDR3 length: 14 amino acids.

This rearrangement joins TRBV7-2 to TRBJ2-3, with a tentative D call TRBD1 (6 bases). Trimming took off 4 bases at V and 11 bases at J, with 19 bases between the two ends. CDR1 and CDR2 from the germline V gene are SGHTA and FQGNSA. The CDR3 is made up of 14 amino acids. This CDR3 reads CASSYARQGNKQYF. CDR3 DNA: TGTGCCAGCAGCTACGCACGTCAGGGGAATAAGCAGTATTTT.

The J gene is TRBJ2-3, the V gene TRBV12-3 or TRBV12-4, with 8 bases that match TRBD2. The length of the CDR3 is 13 residues. V trimming: 5 bases; J trimming: 9 bases; junction bases outside the gene matches: 7. CDR3 bases: TGTGCCAGCAGTCCCCGGTCTAGCGGGACGCAGTATTTT. Amino acid sequence: CASSPRSSGTQYF.

This clone was seen ten or more times. This chain connects TRBV3-1 (or the pseudogene TRBV3-2) to TRBJ2-1; D perhaps matches TRBD1 (6 bases). Germline CDR1 and CDR2: LGHDT and YNNKEL (reference sequence). CDR3 size: 13 residues. Trimming removed 1 base from V and 10 bases from J, with 11 bases in between. CDR3 amino acids: CASSQGGRQEQFF. CDR3 DNA sequence: TGTGCCAGCAGCCAAGGGGGGCGTCAGGAGCAGTTCTTC.

This rearrangement joins TRBV10-3 to TRBJ1-5, with 7 bases that match TRBD1. This CDR3 is 15 amino acids long. V trimming: 4 bases; J trimming: 3 bases; junction bases outside the gene matches: 6. CDR1 and CDR2 from the germline V gene are ENHRY and SYGVKD. CDR3 amino acids: CAISATGQLNQPQHF. The CDR3 nucleotides are TGTGCCATCAGTGCGACGGGACAGCTCAATCAGCCCCAGCATTTT.

The chain combines TRBV6-1 with TRBJ2-7; perhaps TRBD2 as D (5 bases). Germline V gene sequence: CDR1 MNHNS, CDR2 SASEGT. V was cut by 3 bases and J by 1 base, with 7 bases left in between. This CDR3 is built from 13 residues. The CDR3 loop is CASSEAGSYEQYF. CDR3 nucleotide sequence: TGTGCCAGCAGTGAGGCGGGTTCCTACGAGCAGTACTTC.

This clone has more than one count but fewer than ten. The chain links TRBV5-5 to TRBJ1-6; TRBD1 aligns across 8 bases. V lost 1 base and J lost 3; bases outside the gene matches: 3. The CDR3 length is 16 residues. Germline V gene sequence: CDR1 SGHKS, CDR2 YYEKEE (reference sequence). Here the CDR3 DNA reads TGTGCCAGCAGCTTGTACAGGGGGGTCTATAATTCACCCCTCCACTTT. Protein: CASSLYRGVYNSPLHF.

The chain uses TRBV3-1 (or the pseudogene TRBV3-2) and TRBJ2-2, with D possibly matching TRBD1 (5 bases). The V gene's germline CDR1 is LGHDT and CDR2 YNNKEL (reference sequence). This CDR3 spans 15 amino acids. V was shortened by 0 bases and J by 5 bases, with 10 bases between the two germline ends. The CDR3 bases are TGTGCCAGCAGCCAAGAGGGGCCGGAAACCGGGGAGCTGTTTTTT. This codes for CASSQEGPETGELFF.

In its sample, this clone was seen once. This chain joins TRBV9 and TRBJ2-7; TRBD2 might be the D (8 bases). CDR1 is SGDLS and CDR2 is YYNGEE in the germline V gene. This CDR3 has 18 residues. V was trimmed by 3 bases and J by 0 bases, leaving 22 bases between them. In nucleotides, the CDR3 is TGTGCCAGCAGCGCATTACCGGGGGACAGCGGGGGCTCCTACGAGCAGTACTTC. It yields the protein CASSALPGDSGGSYEQYF.

In its sample, this clone was seen a few times. The rearrangement links TRBV23-1 to TRBJ1-3, with D perhaps TRBD1 (6 bases). TRBV23-1 is sorted into the ORF group, with uncertain function. V was clipped by 6 bases and J by 0 bases, with 33 bases between them. This CDR3 has 22 residues. CDR3 sequence reads: CASRKLPKSPTGQLSSGNTIYF. The CDR3 DNA is TGCGCCAGCAGAAAACTACCCAAGTCTCCCACAGGACAGTTGAGCTCTGGAAACACCATATATTTT.

This clone was detected only once. The chain recombines TRBV18 with TRBJ2-5, with TRBD1 identical over 10 bases. The CDR3 runs 13 residues. The V gene's germline CDR1 is KGHSH and CDR2 LQKENI. V dropped 5 bases and J dropped 5; count of bases not matched to a gene: 2. For the CDR3, the DNA is TGTGCCAGCTCATCGGGACAGGGGGAGACCCAGTACTTC. The encoded protein is CASSSGQGETQYF. Drawing the rest from reference TRBV18 and TRBJ2-5, the complete variable domain is NAGVMQNPRHLVRRRGQEARLRCSPMKGHSHVYWYRQLPEEGLKFMVYLQKENIIDESGMPKERFSAEFPKEGPSILRIQQVVRGDSAAYFCASSSGQGETQYFGPGTRLLVL.

The chain has TRBV6-6 and TRBJ2-1; 7 nucleotides agree with TRBD2. V lost 4 bases, J lost 1 base, and 7 bases stayed unmatched. The CDR3 covers 16 residues. The V gene's germline CDR1 is MNHNY and CDR2 SVGAGI (reference sequence). CDR3 amino acids: CASSFTGAGSYNEQFF. DNA of the CDR3: TGTGCCAGCAGTTTTACCGGAGCGGGGTCCTACAATGAGCAGTTCTTC.

V and J are TRBV28 and TRBJ1-5, with 7 nucleotides matching TRBD1. The CDR3 spans 15 residues. Unmatched junction bases numbered 11, after V lost 6 bases and J lost 6 bases. The germline gives CDR1 MDHEN, CDR2 SYDVKM. CDR3 nucleotides: TGTGCCAGCAGCCCGGGACAGATACAAATTCAGCCCCAGCATTTT. Translated: CASSPGQIQIQPQHF.

This chain links TRBV5-1 with TRBJ1-4; no definite D call. In germline, CDR1 is SGHRS, CDR2 YFSETQ. V lost 7 bases to trimming and J lost 8 bases, with 18 bases between them. CDR3 size: 14 residues. The CDR3 loop is CASREGSRAEKLFF. CDR3 bases: TGCGCCAGCCGCGAGGGCTCCCGCGCCGAAAAACTGTTTTTT.